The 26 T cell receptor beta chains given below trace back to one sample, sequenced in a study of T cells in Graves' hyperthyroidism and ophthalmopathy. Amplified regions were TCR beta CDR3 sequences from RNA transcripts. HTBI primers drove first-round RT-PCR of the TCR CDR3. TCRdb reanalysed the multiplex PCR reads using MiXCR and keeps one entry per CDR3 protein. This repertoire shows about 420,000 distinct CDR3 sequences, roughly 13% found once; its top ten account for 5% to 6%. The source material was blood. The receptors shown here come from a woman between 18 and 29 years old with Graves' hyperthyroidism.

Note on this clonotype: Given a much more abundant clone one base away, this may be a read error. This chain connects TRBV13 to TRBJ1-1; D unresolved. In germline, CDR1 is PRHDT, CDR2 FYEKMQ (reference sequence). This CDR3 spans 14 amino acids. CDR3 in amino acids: CASSSLARNTEASF. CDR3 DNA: TGTGCCAGCAGCTCCCTGGCCCGGAACACTGAAGCTTCCTTT.

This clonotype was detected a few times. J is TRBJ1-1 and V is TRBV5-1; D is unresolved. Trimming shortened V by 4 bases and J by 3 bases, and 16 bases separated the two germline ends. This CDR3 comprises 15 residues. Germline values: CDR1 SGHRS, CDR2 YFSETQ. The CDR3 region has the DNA TGCGCCAGCAGCCCTACTCCTAGACGGGACACTGAAGCTTTCTTT. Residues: CASSPTPRRDTEAFF.

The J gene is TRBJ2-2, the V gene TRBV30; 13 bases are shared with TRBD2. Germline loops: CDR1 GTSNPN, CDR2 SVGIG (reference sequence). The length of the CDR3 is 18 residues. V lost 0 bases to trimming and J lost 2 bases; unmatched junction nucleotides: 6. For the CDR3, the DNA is TGTGCCTGGAGTGTACGACTAGCGGGAGGCCCAAACACCGGGGAGCTGTTTTTT. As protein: CAWSVRLAGGPNTGELFF. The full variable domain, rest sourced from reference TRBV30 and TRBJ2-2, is SQTIHQWPATLVQPVGSPLSLECTVEGTSNPNLYWYRQAAGRGLQLLFYSVGIGQISSEVPQNLSASRPQDRQFILSSKKLLLSDSGFYLCAWSVRLAGGPNTGELFFGEGSRLTVL.

This chain's CDR3 is CASSNVDTQYF. The CDR3 DNA is TGTGCCAGCAGTAACGTGGATACGCAGTATTTT. The rearrangement links TRBV6-1 to TRBJ2-3; the D is unclear. The CDR3 has 11 amino acids. Deletions cut 5 bases from V and 6 bases from J, with 6 bases between. Germline-derived CDR1 and CDR2 are MNHNS and SASEGT.

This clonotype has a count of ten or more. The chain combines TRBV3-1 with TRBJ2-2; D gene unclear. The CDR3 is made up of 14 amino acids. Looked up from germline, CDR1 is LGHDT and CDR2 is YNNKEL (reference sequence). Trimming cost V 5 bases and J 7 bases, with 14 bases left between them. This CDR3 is CASSTLARDGELFF. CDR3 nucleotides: TGTGCCAGCAGCACCCTCGCTCGTGACGGGGAGCTGTTTTTT.

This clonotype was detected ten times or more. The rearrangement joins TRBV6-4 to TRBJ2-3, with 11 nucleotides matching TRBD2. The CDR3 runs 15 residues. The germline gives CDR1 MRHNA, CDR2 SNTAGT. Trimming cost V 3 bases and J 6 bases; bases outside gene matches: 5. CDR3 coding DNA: TGTGCCAGCAGTGAAACTAGCGGGAGCGGGGATACGCAGTATTTT. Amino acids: CASSETSGSGDTQYF.

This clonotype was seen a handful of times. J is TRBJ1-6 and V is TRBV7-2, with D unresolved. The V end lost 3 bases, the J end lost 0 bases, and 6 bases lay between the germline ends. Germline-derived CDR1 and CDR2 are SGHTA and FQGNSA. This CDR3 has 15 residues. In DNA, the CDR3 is TGTGCCAGCAGCTTGGAGAGCTCCTATAATTCACCCCTCCACTTT. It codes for CASSLESSYNSPLHF.

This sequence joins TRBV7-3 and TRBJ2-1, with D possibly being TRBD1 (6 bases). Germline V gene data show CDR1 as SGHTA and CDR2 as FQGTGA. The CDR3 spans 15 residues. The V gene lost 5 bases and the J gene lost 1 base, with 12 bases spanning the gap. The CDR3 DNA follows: TGTGCCAGCAGCGCCCCGGACAGTTCCTACAATGAGCAGTTCTTC. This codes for CASSAPDSSYNEQFF.

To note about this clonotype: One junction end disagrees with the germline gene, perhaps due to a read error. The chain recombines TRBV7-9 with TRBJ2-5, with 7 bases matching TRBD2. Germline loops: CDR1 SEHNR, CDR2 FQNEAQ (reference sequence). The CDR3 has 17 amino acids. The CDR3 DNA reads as TGCGCCAGCAGCCAAGTTCGGCCAGCGGGAAGCCAAGAGACCCAGTACTTC. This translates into CASSQVRPAGSQETQYF.

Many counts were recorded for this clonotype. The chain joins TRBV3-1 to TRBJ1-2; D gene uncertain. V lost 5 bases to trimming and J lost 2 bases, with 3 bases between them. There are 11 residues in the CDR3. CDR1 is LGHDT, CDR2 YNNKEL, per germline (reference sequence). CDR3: CASSNNYGYTF. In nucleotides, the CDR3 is TGTGCCAGCAGCAACAACTATGGCTACACCTTC.

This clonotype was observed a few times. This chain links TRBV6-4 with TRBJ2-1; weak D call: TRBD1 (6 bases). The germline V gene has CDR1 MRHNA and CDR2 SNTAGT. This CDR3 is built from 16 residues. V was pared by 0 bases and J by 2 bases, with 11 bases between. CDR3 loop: CASSDSYRDAYNEQFF. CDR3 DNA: TGTGCCAGCAGTGACTCATACAGGGACGCCTACAATGAGCAGTTCTTC.

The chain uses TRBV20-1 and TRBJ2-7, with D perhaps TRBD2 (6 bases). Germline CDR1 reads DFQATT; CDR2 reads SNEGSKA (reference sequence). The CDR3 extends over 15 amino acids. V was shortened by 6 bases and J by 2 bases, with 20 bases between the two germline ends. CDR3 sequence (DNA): TGCAGTGCGTGGGCATTGGCGGGAAACACCTACGAGCAGTACTTC. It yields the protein CSAWALAGNTYEQYF.

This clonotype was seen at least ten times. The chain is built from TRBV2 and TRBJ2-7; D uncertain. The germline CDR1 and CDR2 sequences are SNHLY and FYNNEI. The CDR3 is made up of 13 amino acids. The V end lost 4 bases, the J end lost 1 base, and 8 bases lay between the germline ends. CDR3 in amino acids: CASSGGASYEQYF. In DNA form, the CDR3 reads TGTGCCAGCAGTGGGGGTGCTTCCTACGAGCAGTACTTC.

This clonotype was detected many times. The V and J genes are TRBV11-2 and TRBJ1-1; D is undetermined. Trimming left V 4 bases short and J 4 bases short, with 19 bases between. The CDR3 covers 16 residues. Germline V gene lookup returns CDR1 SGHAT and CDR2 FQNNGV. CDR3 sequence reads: CASSSVFSAGVTEAFF. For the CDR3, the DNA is TGTGCCAGCAGCTCCGTGTTTAGCGCGGGTGTCACTGAAGCTTTCTTT.

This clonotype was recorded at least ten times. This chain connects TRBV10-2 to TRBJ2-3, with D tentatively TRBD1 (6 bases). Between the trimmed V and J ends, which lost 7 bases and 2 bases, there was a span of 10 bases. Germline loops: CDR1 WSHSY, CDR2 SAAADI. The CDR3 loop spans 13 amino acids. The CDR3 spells CASTGQFTDTQYF. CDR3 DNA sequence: TGCGCCAGCACTGGACAGTTCACAGATACGCAGTATTTT.

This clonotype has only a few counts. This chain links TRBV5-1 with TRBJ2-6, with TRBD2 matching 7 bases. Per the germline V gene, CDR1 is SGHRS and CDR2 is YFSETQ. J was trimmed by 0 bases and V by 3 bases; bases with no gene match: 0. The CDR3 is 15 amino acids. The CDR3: CASSWGGSGANVLTF. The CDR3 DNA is TGCGCCAGCAGCTGGGGGGGCTCTGGGGCCAACGTCCTGACTTTC.

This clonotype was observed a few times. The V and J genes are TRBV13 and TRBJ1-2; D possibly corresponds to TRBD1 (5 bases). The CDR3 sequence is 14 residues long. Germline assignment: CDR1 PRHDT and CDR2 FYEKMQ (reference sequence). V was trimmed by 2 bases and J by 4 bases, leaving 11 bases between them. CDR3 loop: CASSLSGGTYGYTF. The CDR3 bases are TGTGCCAGCAGCTTATCCGGGGGGACCTATGGCTACACCTTC.

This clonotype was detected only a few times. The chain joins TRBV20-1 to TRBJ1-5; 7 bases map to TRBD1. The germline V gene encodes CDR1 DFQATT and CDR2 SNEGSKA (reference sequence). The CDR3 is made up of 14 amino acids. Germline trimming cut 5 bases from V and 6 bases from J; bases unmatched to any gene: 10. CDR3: CSASLDRAAQPQHF. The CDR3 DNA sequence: TGCAGTGCTTCCCTTGACAGGGCGGCTCAGCCCCAGCATTTT.

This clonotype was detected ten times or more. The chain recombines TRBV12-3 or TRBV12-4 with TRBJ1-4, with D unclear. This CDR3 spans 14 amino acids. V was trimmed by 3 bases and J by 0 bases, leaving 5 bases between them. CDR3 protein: CASSFSATNEKLFF. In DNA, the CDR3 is TGTGCCAGCAGTTTTTCTGCAACTAATGAAAAACTGTTTTTT.

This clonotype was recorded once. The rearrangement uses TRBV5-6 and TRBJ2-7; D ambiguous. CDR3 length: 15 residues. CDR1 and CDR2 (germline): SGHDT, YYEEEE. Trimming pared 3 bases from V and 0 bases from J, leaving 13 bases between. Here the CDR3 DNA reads TGTGCCAGCAGCTCCTTAGGAATCAGCTCCTACGAGCAGTACTTC. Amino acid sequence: CASSSLGISSYEQYF.

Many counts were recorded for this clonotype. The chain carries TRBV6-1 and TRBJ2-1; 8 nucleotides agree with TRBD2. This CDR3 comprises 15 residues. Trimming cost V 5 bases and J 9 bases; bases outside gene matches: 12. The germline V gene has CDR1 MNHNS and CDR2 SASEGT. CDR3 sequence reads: CASSTPREGRSEQFF. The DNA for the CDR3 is TGTGCCAGCAGTACCCCCCGGGAGGGCCGGAGTGAGCAGTTCTTC.

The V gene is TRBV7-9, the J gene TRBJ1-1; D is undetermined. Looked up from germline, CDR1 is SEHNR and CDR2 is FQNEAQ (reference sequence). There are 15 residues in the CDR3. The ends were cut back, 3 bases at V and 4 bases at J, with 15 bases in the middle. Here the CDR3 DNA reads TGTGCCAGCAGCTTTGGACGGAATTCTATCACTGAAGCTTTCTTT. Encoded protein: CASSFGRNSITEAFF. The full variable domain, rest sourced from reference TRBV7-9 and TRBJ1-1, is DTGVSQNPRHKITKRGQNVTFRCDPISEHNRLYWYRQTLGQGPEFLTYFQNEAQLEKSRLLSDRFSAERPKGSFSTLEIQRTEQGDSAMYLCASSFGRNSITEAFFGQGTRLTVV.

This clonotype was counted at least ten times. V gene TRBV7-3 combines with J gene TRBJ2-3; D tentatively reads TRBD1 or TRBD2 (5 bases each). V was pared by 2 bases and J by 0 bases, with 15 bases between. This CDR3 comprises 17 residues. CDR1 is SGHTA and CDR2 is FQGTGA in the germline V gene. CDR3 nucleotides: TGTGCCAGCAGCTTATCCCGGGGACGTTCTAGCACAGATACGCAGTATTTT. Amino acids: CASSLSRGRSSTDTQYF.

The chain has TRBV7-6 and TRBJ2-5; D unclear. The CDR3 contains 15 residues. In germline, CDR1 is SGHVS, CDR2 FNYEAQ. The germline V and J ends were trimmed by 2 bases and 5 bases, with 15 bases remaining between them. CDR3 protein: CASSLFLRSSETQYF. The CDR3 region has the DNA TGTGCCAGCAGCTTATTTCTTAGGAGCTCGGAGACCCAGTACTTC.

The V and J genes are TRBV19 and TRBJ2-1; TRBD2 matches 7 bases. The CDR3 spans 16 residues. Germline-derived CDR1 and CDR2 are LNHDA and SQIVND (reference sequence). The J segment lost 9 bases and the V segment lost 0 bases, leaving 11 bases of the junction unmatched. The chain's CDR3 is CASSIESSGIFGEQFF. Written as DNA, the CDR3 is TGTGCCAGTAGTATAGAGTCGAGCGGGATCTTTGGTGAGCAGTTCTTC.

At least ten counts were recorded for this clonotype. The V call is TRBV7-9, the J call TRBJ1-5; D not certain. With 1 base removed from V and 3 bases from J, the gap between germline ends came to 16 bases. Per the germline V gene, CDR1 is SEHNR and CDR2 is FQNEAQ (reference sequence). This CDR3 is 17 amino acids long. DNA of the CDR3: TGTGCCAGCAGCTTAGGCACGGGTCCCCCCGACAATCAGCCCCAGCATTTT. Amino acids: CASSLGTGPPDNQPQHF.